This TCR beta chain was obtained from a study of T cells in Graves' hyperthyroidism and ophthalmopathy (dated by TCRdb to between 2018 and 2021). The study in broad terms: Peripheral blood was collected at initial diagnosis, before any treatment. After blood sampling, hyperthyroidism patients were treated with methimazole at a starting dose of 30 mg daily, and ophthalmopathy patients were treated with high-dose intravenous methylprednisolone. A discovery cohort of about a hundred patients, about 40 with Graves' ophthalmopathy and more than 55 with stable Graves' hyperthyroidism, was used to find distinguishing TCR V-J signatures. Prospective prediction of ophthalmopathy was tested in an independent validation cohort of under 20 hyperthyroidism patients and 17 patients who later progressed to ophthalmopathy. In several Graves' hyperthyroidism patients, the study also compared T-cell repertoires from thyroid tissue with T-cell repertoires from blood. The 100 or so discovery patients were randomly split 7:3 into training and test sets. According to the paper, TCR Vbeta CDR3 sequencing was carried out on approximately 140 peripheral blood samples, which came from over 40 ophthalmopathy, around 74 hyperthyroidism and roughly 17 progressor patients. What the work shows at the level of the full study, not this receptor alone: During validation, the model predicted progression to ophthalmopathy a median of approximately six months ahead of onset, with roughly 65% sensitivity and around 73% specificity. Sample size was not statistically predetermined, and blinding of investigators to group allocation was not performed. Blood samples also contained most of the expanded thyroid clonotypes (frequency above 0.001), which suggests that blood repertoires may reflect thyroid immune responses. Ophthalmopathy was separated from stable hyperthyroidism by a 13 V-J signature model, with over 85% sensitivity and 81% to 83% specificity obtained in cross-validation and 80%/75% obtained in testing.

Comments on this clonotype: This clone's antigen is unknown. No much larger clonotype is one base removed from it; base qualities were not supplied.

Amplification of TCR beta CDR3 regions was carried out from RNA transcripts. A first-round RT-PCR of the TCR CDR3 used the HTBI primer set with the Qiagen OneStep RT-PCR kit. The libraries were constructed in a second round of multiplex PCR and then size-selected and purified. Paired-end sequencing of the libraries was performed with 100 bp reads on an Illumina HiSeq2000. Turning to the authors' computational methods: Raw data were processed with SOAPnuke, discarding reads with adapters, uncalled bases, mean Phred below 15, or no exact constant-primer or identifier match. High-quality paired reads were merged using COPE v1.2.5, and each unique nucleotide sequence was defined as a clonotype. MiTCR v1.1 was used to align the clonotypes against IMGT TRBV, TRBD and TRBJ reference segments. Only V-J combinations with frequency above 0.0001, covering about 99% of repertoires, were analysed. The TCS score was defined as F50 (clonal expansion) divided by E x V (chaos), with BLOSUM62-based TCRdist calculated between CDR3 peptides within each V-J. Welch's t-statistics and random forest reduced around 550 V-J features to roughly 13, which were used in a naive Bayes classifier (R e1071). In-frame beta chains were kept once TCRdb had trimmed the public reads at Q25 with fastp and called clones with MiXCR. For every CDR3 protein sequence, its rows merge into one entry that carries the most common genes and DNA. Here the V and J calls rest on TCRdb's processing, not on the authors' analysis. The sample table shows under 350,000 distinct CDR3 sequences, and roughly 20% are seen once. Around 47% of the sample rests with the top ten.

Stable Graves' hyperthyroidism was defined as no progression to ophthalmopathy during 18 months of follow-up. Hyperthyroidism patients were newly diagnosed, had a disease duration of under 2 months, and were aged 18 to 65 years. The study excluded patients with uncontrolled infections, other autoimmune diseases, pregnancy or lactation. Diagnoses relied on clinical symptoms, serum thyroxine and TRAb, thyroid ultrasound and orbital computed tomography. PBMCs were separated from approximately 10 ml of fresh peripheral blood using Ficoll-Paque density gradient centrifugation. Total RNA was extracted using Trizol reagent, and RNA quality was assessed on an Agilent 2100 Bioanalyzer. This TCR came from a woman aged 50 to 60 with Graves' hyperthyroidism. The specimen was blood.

The base sequence is TGCAGCGTTGCTGGGGCAGGGGAGTTGGTCGACTATGGCTACACCTTC. Translated, it gives CSVAGAGELVDYGYTF. The sequence joins TRBV29-1 to TRBJ1-2, and the D gene may be TRBD1, 6 bases matching. Taken from the germline V gene, the CDR1 and CDR2 loops are SQVTM and ANQGSEA. Its CDR3 holds 16 amino acids, cysteine through phenylalanine. CDR3 DNA only is kept here, 48 bases in frame from base 1. Relative to germline, V is 4 bases shorter and J is 3 bases shorter, with 21 bases between their ends.